This T cell receptor beta chain was sequenced during a study of beta chain features in type 1 diabetes. This clone came up a few times. What it binds is unknown. TCRB transcripts that were expressed got sequenced, as all of the isolated RNA had been reverse transcribed. Sequencing was performed with immunoSEQ multiplex PCR; in TCRdb, only in-frame clones are kept and a portion is missing. The table shows fewer than 110,000 clones, with 25% to 35% occurring only once. Study-wide points: Researchers report that Type 1 diabetes patients had moderately but significantly shorter TCRB CDR3s across all four CD4+ subsets.

The sample taken for sequencing was central memory CD4+ T cells from blood. This clonotype was obtained from a woman aged 18-30 years with type 1 diabetes.

CDR3 sequence (DNA): TGTGCTAGTGGTTTGACTAGCGGGACCCGCACCGGGGAGCTGTTTTTT. It specifies CASGLTSGTRTGELFF. The chain employs TRBV12-5 and TRBJ2-2, with 10 bases aligning to TRBD2. V lost 2 bases to trimming and J lost 4 bases; unmatched junction nucleotides: 4. Germline values: CDR1 LGHNT, CDR2 FRNRAP. The CDR3 spans 16 residues.